Listed below are T cell receptor beta chains from one sample, sequenced in a study of long-term antiretroviral therapy in people with HIV. TCRdb keeps only in-frame clones here, not all; method: immunoSEQ multiplex PCR. The sample has 25,000 or so clones, 80% to 90% seen once. This specimen consisted of unsorted PBMCs, obtained 3 years after starting antiretroviral therapy. The source is a man between 18 and 29 years old with HIV. The CDR3 runs from the conserved cysteine through the conserved F or W. D genes are given only for firm matches. Only some rows state a clone size, as once, few, many or a class for expanded clones.

d_gene	j_gene	v_gene	abundance	CDR3nt	CDR3aa
-	TRBJ2-7	TRBV28	few	TGTGCCAGCAGTTTACGGGGCCCCTACGAGCAGTACTTC	CASSLRGPYEQYF
-	TRBJ2-6	TRBV5-1	-	TGCGCCAGCAGCTTGGTGTTGGTAGGGGTAAGCTCTGGGGCCAACGTCCTGACTTTC	CASSLVLVGVSSGANVLTF
-	TRBJ2-7	TRBV5-1	-	TGCGCCAGCAGCTCGGGGTCCATTGACTACGAGCAGTACTTC	CASSSGSIDYEQYF
TRBD1	TRBJ1-5	TRBV7-8	-	TGTGCCAGCAGGGCCACAGGGGGTCGTAGCAATCAGCCCCAGCATTTT	CASRATGGRSNQPQHF
-	TRBJ2-7	TRBV9	-	TGTGCCAGCAGCGTAGAGGGAGGGGGGGCGAGCTCCTACGAGCAGTACTTC	CASSVEGGGASSYEQYF
TRBD1	TRBJ1-1	TRBV6-8	-	TGTGCCAGCAACGGCAGGGGGCAGGGCACTGAAGCTTTCTTT	CASNGRGQGTEAFF
TRBD1	TRBJ2-4	TRBV6-1	-	TGTGCCAGCAGTGAGGACAGGGGGCGTTGGGTGGGAAACATTCAGTACTTC	CASSEDRGRWVGNIQYF
-	TRBJ2-3	TRBV4-2	-	TGTGCCAGCAGCCAAGATCTAGGGGCGGATACGCAGTATTTT	CASSQDLGADTQYF
TRBD2	TRBJ2-3	TRBV5-6	-	TGTGCCGCCAACAGAGGGGCAGCTAGCGGGACAGATACGCAGTATTTT	CAANRGAASGTDTQYF
-	TRBJ1-4	TRBV6-1	once	TGTGCCAGCAGTGAAGAAATGGGAGGAGTTGGCGAAAAACTGTTTTTT	CASSEEMGGVGEKLFF
TRBD1	TRBJ2-7	TRBV7-8	-	TGTGCCAGCAGCCCAGCTCGGACAGGGGGGGTAGAGCAGTACTTC	CASSPARTGGVEQYF
-	TRBJ1-6	TRBV6-4	-	TGTGCCAGCAGTGACAACTCCTATAATTCACCCCTCCACTTT	CASSDNSYNSPLHF
TRBD1	TRBJ1-6	TRBV18	-	TGTGCCAGCTCGGACAGGGCCAATTCACCCCTCCACTTT	CASSDRANSPLHF
TRBD2	TRBJ2-3	TRBV28	-	TGTGCCAGCAGCCGACTAGCGGGGGGCCTGAGCACAGATACGCAGTATTTT	CASSRLAGGLSTDTQYF
-	TRBJ1-1	TRBV7-9	once	TGTGCCAGCAGCTTAGAGGGCGGTGCTTCCGAAGCTTTCTTT	CASSLEGGASEAFF
TRBD1	TRBJ1-4	TRBV4-1	-	TGCGCCAGCAGCCAAGTTTTGGCAGGGGGCATGGGGAAACTGTTTTTT	CASSQVLAGGMGKLFF
-	TRBJ2-2	TRBV7-6	-	TGTGCCAGCAGCTGGGGCCGGGGCGACACCGGGGAGCTGTTTTTT	CASSWGRGDTGELFF
-	TRBJ1-1	TRBV28	-	TGTGCCAGCAGTTGGGGGGTTCTCGGGACTGAAGCTTTCTTT	CASSWGVLGTEAFF
-	TRBJ2-7	TRBV5-4	-	TGTGCCAGCAGCTTGACGTCAGGGAGCTACGAGCAGTACTTC	CASSLTSGSYEQYF
-	TRBJ1-1	TRBV6-5	-	TGTGCCAGCAGTTACTCCTTAAAGGGCTACAACACTGAAGCTTTCTTT	CASSYSLKGYNTEAFF
-	TRBJ2-5	TRBV7-2	-	TGTGCCAGCAGCTTACTACATACCCAGTACTTC	CASSLLHTQYF
-	TRBJ1-2	TRBV27	-	TGTGCCAGCAGTTTGAACCGCTGGTATGGCTACACCTTC	CASSLNRWYGYTF
-	TRBJ2-5	TRBV6-1	-	TGTGCCAGCAGTGAACAGAATCAAGAGACCCAGTACTTC	CASSEQNQETQYF
-	TRBJ1-1	TRBV4-2	-	TGTGCCAGCAGCCAAGATTCACAGATTCCCTTTGAAGCTTTCTTT	CASSQDSQIPFEAFF